The 16 T cell receptor beta chains listed next were all sequenced from one sample in a study of T cell repertoires in cytomegalovirus infection. One entry per CDR3 protein results from TCRdb running MiXCR on the reads. The sample has around 200,000 distinct CDR3 sequences, 17% seen once. Input material: CD8+ T cells from PBMCs. Every receptor here comes from a human donor in good health (CMV status not recorded). Some clones in this sample may be carry-over from other donors' samples.

This clonotype turned up a few times. The chain employs TRBV6-2 or TRBV6-3 and TRBJ2-3, with D uncertain. CDR3 length: 13 residues. CDR1 MNHEY and CDR2 SVGEGT come from the germline V gene. V dropped 2 bases and J dropped 5 bases, with 8 bases sitting between them. As DNA, the CDR3 is TGTGCCAGCAGTTACGGTCCGGGAGATACGCAGTATTTT. It is translated as CASSYGPGDTQYF.

This clonotype was counted a few times. The chain employs TRBV20-1 and TRBJ2-7; D is unclear. V dropped 4 bases and J dropped 2 bases, with 27 bases sitting between them. CDR1 DFQATT and CDR2 SNEGSKA come from the germline V gene (reference sequence). This CDR3 spans 18 amino acids. The CDR3 DNA sequence: TGCAGTGCTAACCTCGTAGGGATACGATCCTCCTTCCCCTACGAGCAGTACTTC. It is translated as CSANLVGIRSSFPYEQYF.

This clonotype was counted only a few times. J is TRBJ2-1 and V is TRBV7-2; 7 nucleotides align to TRBD2. This CDR3 comprises 16 residues. V was pared by 1 base and J by 4 bases, with 7 bases of the junction left unmatched. Germline CDR1 is SGHTA and CDR2 is FQGNSA. Here the CDR3 DNA reads TGTGCCAGCAGCTTAGGGCTAATCGGGAGGTACAATGAGCAGTTCTTC. Protein: CASSLGLIGRYNEQFF.

The V and J genes are TRBV6-5 and TRBJ2-4; 7 nucleotides align to TRBD2. The CDR3 has 16 amino acids. Germline CDR1 is MNHEY and CDR2 is SVGAGI. V was pared by 2 bases and J by 9 bases, with 13 bases of the junction left unmatched. The CDR3 DNA sequence: TGTGCCAGCAGTTACGGGAGGGGACCCCAGGGCACCATTCAGTACTTC. Protein product: CASSYGRGPQGTIQYF.

This clonotype has more than one count but fewer than ten. The chain has TRBV7-2 and TRBJ2-3, with 7 bases that match TRBD2. The germline gives CDR1 SGHTA, CDR2 FQGNSA. This CDR3 comprises 17 residues. Trimming took 1 base from V and 0 from J; bases not matched to a gene: 7. The chain's CDR3 is CASSLGGRGFSTDTQYF. The CDR3 nucleotides are TGTGCCAGCAGCTTAGGAGGGCGGGGGTTTAGCACAGATACGCAGTATTTT.

This chain connects TRBV12-3 or TRBV12-4 to TRBJ1-2; no firm D call. The CDR3 loop spans 16 amino acids. V lost 0 bases and J 4 bases, leaving 15 bases between the germline ends. CDR3 region: CASSLARSRVTYGYTF. The DNA of the CDR3 is TGTGCCAGCAGTTTAGCGCGAAGTAGGGTGACCTATGGCTACACCTTC.

This clonotype was counted only a few times. V and J are TRBV19 and TRBJ1-1; no clear D. This CDR3 is 14 amino acids long. Germline CDR1 reads LNHDA; CDR2 reads SQIVND (reference sequence). V gave up 3 bases and J gave up 6 bases, with 14 bases separating them. Written as DNA, the CDR3 is TGTGCCAGTAGTATGGTCGCAGAACTCCCTGAAGCTTTCTTT. Its translation is CASSMVAELPEAFF.

The gene calls are TRBV7-2 and TRBJ2-3; 7 bases align to TRBD1. The V segment lost 5 bases and the J segment 4 bases; nucleotides outside the gene matches: 12. Germline V lookup: CDR1 SGHTA, CDR2 FQGNSA. The CDR3 consists of 16 residues. The CDR3 sequence: CASSPPGTEGSDTQYF. The CDR3 region has the DNA TGTGCCAGCAGCCCACCCGGGACAGAGGGCTCAGATACGCAGTATTTT.

The genes are TRBV7-2 and TRBJ1-1; no definite D call. Trimming took off 0 bases at V and 8 bases at J, with 10 bases between the two ends. Germline loops: CDR1 SGHTA, CDR2 FQGNSA. This CDR3 is 13 amino acids long. The CDR3 bases are TGTGCCAGCAGCTTAGCGTGGCGTTCAGAAGCTTTCTTT. It yields the protein CASSLAWRSEAFF.

The gene calls are TRBV6-2 or TRBV6-3 and TRBJ1-1; D gene ambiguous. This CDR3 region has 11 residues. CDR1 and CDR2 from the germline V gene are MNHEY and SVGEGT. V dropped 7 bases and J dropped 6 bases, with 9 bases sitting between them. The CDR3 DNA reads TGTGCCAGCACCCACGGGGCTGAAGCTTTCTTT. It translates to CASTHGAEAFF.

This clonotype occurred a few times. This sequence joins TRBV6-5 and TRBJ2-7; TRBD1 agrees at 7 bases. This CDR3 contains 12 residues. Unmatched junction bases numbered 3, after V lost 5 bases and J lost 5 bases. CDR1 and CDR2 from the germline V gene are MNHEY and SVGAGI. The CDR3 protein is CASSTTGNEQYF. DNA for the CDR3: TGTGCCAGCAGTACGACAGGGAACGAGCAGTACTTC.

There are a few counts of this clonotype. V is TRBV12-3 or TRBV12-4 and J is TRBJ1-1, with D possibly being TRBD1 (5 bases). V dropped 8 bases and J dropped 7 bases, with 11 bases sitting between them. CDR3 length: 11 residues. CDR3 sequence reads: CASSKGNEAFF. The CDR3, as DNA: TGTGCCAGCTCGAAGGGGAATGAAGCTTTCTTT.

As DNA, the CDR3 is TGTGCTAGTGGTTTGGCCCCGGGACAGATCAATCAGCCCCAGCATTTT. It codes for CASGLAPGQINQPQHF. The chain has TRBV12-5 and TRBJ1-5, with 7 bases that match TRBD1. Trimming removed 1 base from V and 3 bases from J; junction bases left unmatched: 6. The CDR3 has 16 residues. Germline-derived CDR1 and CDR2 are LGHNT and FRNRAP. The variable domain in full, with the rest retrieved from reference TRBV12-5 and TRBJ1-5, is DARVTQTPRHKVTEMGQEVTMRCQPILGHNTVFWYRQTMMQGLELLAYFRNRAPLDDSGMPKDRFSAEMPDATLATLKIQPSEPRDSAVYFCASGLAPGQINQPQHFGDGTRLSIL.

This clonotype has a handful of counts. J is TRBJ1-2 and V is TRBV4-1; D gene unclear. Germline CDR1 reads MGHRA; CDR2 reads YSYEKL. Trimming pared 0 bases from V and 8 bases from J, leaving 13 bases between. The length of the CDR3 is 14 residues. The CDR3 DNA reads as TGCGCCAGCAGCCAAGATCGCGCGACTATGGGCTACACCTTC. It encodes CASSQDRATMGYTF.

The gene calls are TRBV29-1 and TRBJ1-3; 7 nucleotides line up with TRBD1. V trimming: 0 bases; J trimming: 3 bases; junction bases outside the gene matches: 5. CDR1 SQVTM and CDR2 ANQGSEA come from the germline V gene. This CDR3 has 15 residues. CDR3 amino acids: CSVEDVTGNGNTIYF. The CDR3 DNA reads TGCAGCGTTGAAGACGTGACAGGGAATGGAAACACCATATATTTT. Filled out from reference TRBV29-1 and TRBJ1-3, the complete variable domain reads SAVISQKPSRDICQRGTSLTIQCQVDSQVTMMFWYRQQPGQSLTLIATANQGSEATYESGFVIDKFPISRPNLTFSTLTVSNMSPEDSSIYLCSVEDVTGNGNTIYFGEGSWLTVV.

This chain links TRBV7-2 with TRBJ1-1; 9 bases fit TRBD1. The CDR3 has 16 residues. Germline V gives CDR1 SGHTA, CDR2 FQGNSA. V was pared by 5 bases and J by 5 bases, with 12 bases of the junction left unmatched. CDR3 in amino acids: CASSRPRDRVGTEAFF. For the CDR3, the DNA is TGTGCCAGCAGCCGACCCCGGGACAGGGTTGGAACTGAAGCTTTCTTT.